One sample yielded the 19 T cell receptor beta chains listed below, sequenced in a study of blood T cell repertoires in COVID-19. Only in-frame clones appear in the TCRdb table, and some are missing; sequencing was by immunoSEQ multiplex PCR. The sample has 90,000 or so clones, approximately 85% seen once. Sample: peripheral blood. The receptors derive from a man in his fifties or sixties with active COVID-19.

The V call is TRBV5-1, the J call TRBJ2-7; TRBD1 agrees at 9 bases. Germline V gene data show CDR1 as SGHRS and CDR2 as YFSETQ. This CDR3 is 15 amino acids long. V dropped 4 bases and J dropped 7; count of bases not matched to a gene: 12. The DNA for the CDR3 is TGCGCCAGCAGCGACGCGAGGACAGGGGAAGGGGAGCAGTACTTC. It encodes CASSDARTGEGEQYF.

This clone occurred a few times. V gene TRBV7-2 combines with J gene TRBJ1-5; 8 bases line up with TRBD1. Germline loops: CDR1 SGHTA, CDR2 FQGNSA. With V trimmed by 5 bases and J by 4 bases, 7 bases remained unmatched. CDR3 length: 15 amino acids. The CDR3 nucleotides are TGTGCCAGCAGCACCCAGCAGGGGGCTAATCAGCCCCAGCATTTT. This codes for CASSTQQGANQPQHF. Using reference TRBV7-2 and TRBJ1-5 for the parts outside the CDR3, the full variable domain is GAGVSQSPSNKVTEKGKDVELRCDPISGHTALYWYRQSLGQGLEFLIYFQGNSAPDKSGLPSDRFSAERTGGSVSTLTIQRTQQEDSAVYLCASSTQQGANQPQHFGDGTRLSIL.

This chain links TRBV19 with TRBJ2-1; unclear D gene. V was shortened by 3 bases and J by 6 bases, with 15 bases between the two germline ends. The CDR3 consists of 15 residues. The germline V gene encodes CDR1 LNHDA and CDR2 SQIVND (reference sequence). The CDR3 nucleotides are TGTGCCAGTAGTATGGGCGAGAGATTGTTCAATGAGCAGTTCTTC. Its translation: CASSMGERLFNEQFF.

This sequence joins TRBV6-5 and TRBJ1-1; D may be TRBD1 (6 bases). V lost 2 bases and J lost 1, with 8 bases in between. CDR1 and CDR2 from the germline V gene are MNHEY and SVGAGI. The CDR3 has 14 residues. CDR3 in DNA: TGTGCCAGCAGTTACGGACAGAGGAACACTGAAGCTTTCTTT. Protein sequence: CASSYGQRNTEAFF.

The rearrangement uses TRBV2 and TRBJ2-3, with 12 positions matching TRBD2. The CDR3 covers 15 residues. Germline CDR1 SNHLY, CDR2 FYNNEI. The V gene end was trimmed by 4 bases and the J gene end by 5 bases; junction bases not matched to a gene: 4. The CDR3 sequence is CASSGLAGVGDTQYF. In DNA, the CDR3 is TGTGCCAGCAGTGGACTAGCGGGAGTCGGAGATACGCAGTATTTT.

The chain recombines TRBV9 with TRBJ2-3; 11 bases match TRBD2. Losses at the gene ends were 3 bases for V and 2 bases for J; bases not matched to a gene: 11. This CDR3 is 18 amino acids long. Germline CDR1 is SGDLS and CDR2 is YYNGEE. The CDR3 DNA is TGTGCCAGCAGCGACCCGCTAGCGGGGGGCCTTTCCACAGATACGCAGTATTTT. This encodes CASSDPLAGGLSTDTQYF.

The sample holds a few counts of this clone. This chain uses TRBV4-2 with TRBJ1-1, with TRBD1 matching over 11 bases. The CDR3 runs to 16 residues. J was trimmed by 6 bases and V by 1 base; bases with no gene match: 7. Per germline, CDR1 LGHNA and CDR2 YNFKEQ. This CDR3 reads CASSQAIGQGAPEAFF. The CDR3 DNA is TGTGCCAGCAGCCAAGCTATCGGACAGGGGGCGCCTGAAGCTTTCTTT.

CDR3 nucleotide sequence: TGTGCCAGCAGTTGGGGACAGAGGAATAATTCACCCCTCCACTTT. Its protein product is CASSWGQRNNSPLHF. V and J are TRBV6-5 and TRBJ1-6; 7 bases map to TRBD1. The CDR3 has 15 residues. The J segment lost 5 bases and the V segment lost 4 bases, leaving 5 bases of the junction unmatched. The V gene's germline CDR1 is MNHEY and CDR2 SVGAGI.

V gene TRBV19 combines with J gene TRBJ2-5, with 7 positions matching TRBD2. The length of the CDR3 is 13 residues. Germline V gives CDR1 LNHDA, CDR2 SQIVND (reference sequence). The J segment lost 2 bases and the V segment lost 4 bases, leaving 1 base of the junction unmatched. The DNA of the CDR3 is TGTGCCAGTAGTACGGGACTACAAGAGACCCAGTACTTC. Protein sequence: CASSTGLQETQYF. Drawing the rest from reference TRBV19 and TRBJ2-5, the complete variable domain is DGGITQSPKYLFRKEGQNVTLSCEQNLNHDAMYWYRQDPGQGLRLIYYSQIVNDFQKGDIAEGYSVSREKKESFPLTVTSAQKNPTAFYLCASSTGLQETQYFGPGTRLLVL.

This rearrangement joins TRBV11-2 to TRBJ2-7; the D is unclear. V gave up 1 base and J gave up 0 bases, with 10 bases separating them. CDR3 length: 15 residues. The germline V gene has CDR1 SGHAT and CDR2 FQNNGV. CDR3 sequence (DNA): TGTGCCAGCAGCTTAGGGTACCAGGCCTCCTACGAGCAGTACTTC. Translated, it gives CASSLGYQASYEQYF.

The CDR3 protein is CASSVWDSSEISTDTQYF. DNA of the CDR3: TGTGCCAGCAGCGTCTGGGACAGCTCGGAGATTAGCACAGATACGCAGTATTTT. The rearrangement links TRBV9 to TRBJ2-3; 7 bases match TRBD1. This CDR3 has 18 residues. Per the germline V gene, CDR1 is SGDLS and CDR2 is YYNGEE. The V gene end was trimmed by 2 bases and the J gene end by 0 bases; junction bases not matched to a gene: 12.

The rearrangement joins TRBV6-1 to TRBJ1-1, with D tentatively TRBD1 (5 bases). Trimming cost V 0 bases and J 11 bases, with 13 bases left between them. The CDR3 consists of 13 residues. Germline values: CDR1 MNHNS, CDR2 SASEGT. CDR3 coding DNA: TGTGCCAGCAGTGAAGCGCTTGTGGGGGGGGCTTTCTTT. This translates into CASSEALVGGAFF.

This sequence joins TRBV4-3 and TRBJ2-7; D may be TRBD1 (6 bases). The CDR3 has 14 amino acids. Trimming took 1 base from V and 4 from J, leaving 11 bases between them. CDR1 and CDR2 (germline): LGHNA, YSLEER. Here the CDR3 DNA reads TGCGCCAGCAGCCAAGGGACTGGGACATACGAGCAGTACTTC. Protein sequence: CASSQGTGTYEQYF.

The V gene is TRBV5-1, the J gene TRBJ2-2; 8 bases match TRBD2. This CDR3 has 15 amino acids. V lost 7 bases to trimming and J lost 2 bases; unmatched junction nucleotides: 7. Germline CDR1 reads SGHRS; CDR2 reads YFSETQ. CDR3 coding DNA: TGCGCCAGCGAGGCGGGAGGCTCCAACACCGGGGAGCTGTTTTTT. This translates into CASEAGGSNTGELFF.

The chain joins TRBV20-1 to TRBJ2-7; D unresolved. V was trimmed by 3 bases and J by 3 bases, leaving 6 bases between them. Looked up from germline, CDR1 is DFQATT and CDR2 is SNEGSKA (reference sequence). The CDR3 is 11 amino acids. CDR3 protein: CSARAFYEQYF. The CDR3 region has the DNA TGCAGTGCTAGGGCTTTCTACGAGCAGTACTTC.

The chain links TRBV7-2 to TRBJ1-4; 7 bases align to TRBD1. CDR1 and CDR2 from the germline V gene are SGHTA and FQGNSA. The CDR3 consists of 17 residues. V shed 5 bases, J shed 2 bases, and the junction held 11 bases outside the gene matches. The CDR3 sequence is CASSRQRQGATNEKLFF. CDR3 DNA sequence: TGTGCCAGCAGCCGCCAAAGACAGGGTGCGACTAATGAAAAACTGTTTTTT.

The genes are TRBV7-3 and TRBJ2-1, with D possibly TRBD2 on 7 matching bases. V lost 8 bases and J lost 5, with 16 bases in between. Per the germline V gene, CDR1 is SGHTA and CDR2 is FQGTGA. CDR3 size: 14 residues. CDR3 in DNA: TGTGCCAGCGGACTTTCGGGGGGCCACAATGAGCAGTTCTTC. It specifies CASGLSGGHNEQFF.

This clone was detected once. V usage is TRBV27 and J usage is TRBJ1-1, with 8 positions matching TRBD1. Germline V gene data show CDR1 as MNHEY and CDR2 as SMNVEV (reference sequence). The CDR3 has 14 amino acids. The V gene end was trimmed by 1 base and the J gene end by 4 bases; junction bases not matched to a gene: 2. CDR3 sequence (DNA): TGTGCCAGCAGTTTATACAGGGGGATCACTGAAGCTTTCTTT. This codes for CASSLYRGITEAFF.

The rearrangement uses TRBV18 and TRBJ2-7; tentatively, D is TRBD1 (6 bases). CDR3 size: 15 residues. V lost 2 bases and J 1 base, leaving 12 bases between the germline ends. The germline CDR1 and CDR2 sequences are KGHSH and LQKENI. CDR3 sequence: CASSPFTGTSYEQYF. The DNA of the CDR3 is TGTGCCAGCTCACCATTTACAGGGACATCCTACGAGCAGTACTTC. The full variable domain, rest sourced from reference TRBV18 and TRBJ2-7, is NAGVMQNPRHLVRRRGQEARLRCSPMKGHSHVYWYRQLPEEGLKFMVYLQKENIIDESGMPKERFSAEFPKEGPSILRIQQVVRGDSAAYFCASSPFTGTSYEQYFGPGTRLTVT.